The clone carrying this T cell receptor (beta chain) was seen a handful of times. Its antigen is unidentified. Per germline, CDR1 SGHRS and CDR2 YFSETQ. Trimming took 1 base from V and 4 from J, leaving 13 bases between them. This CDR3 region has 15 residues. These data originate in a study of blood T cells in healthy people across ages. Study conclusions and caveats: Age brought a roughly linear fall in TCR beta diversity measured per million T cells.

Primed by a sample-barcoded 5' primer and a J-beta primer mix, a second PCR proceeded for roughly 6 to 12 cycles. TCRdb called the 5' RACE reads again in MiXCR, with one record for every CDR3 protein. The sample consists of around 800,000 distinct CDR3 sequences, under 30% of them appearing once. These data were likewise used in another study, on T cells of mothers and their children. This second study notes: Each child gave approximately 2.8 million TCR beta CDR3 reads (each mother, over 8.5 million).

This TCR came from a boy aged 5 to 17 in good health. V usage is TRBV5-1 and J usage is TRBJ2-3; D is tentatively TRBD1 or TRBD2 (6 bases each). The sequenced material came from blood. CDR3 in amino acids: CASSLTGAKADTQYF. CDR3 DNA sequence: TGCGCCAGCAGCTTGACGGGGGCGAAGGCAGATACGCAGTATTTT.